These 22 T cell receptor beta chains share one sample of origin, sequenced in a study of beta chain features in type 1 diabetes. Whole-study findings and limits: Type 1 diabetes patients had moderately but significantly shorter TCRB CDR3s in all four CD4+ subsets.

The sequenced template was cDNA made from the entire isolated RNA. Data came from immunoSEQ multiplex PCR; TCRdb stores just in-frame clones and leaves some out. Here the sample spans approximately 250,000 clones, roughly 17% being singletons. What these receptors recognize is not known. The specimen was naive CD4+ T cells from blood. These receptors were obtained from a man aged 30-40 years with type 1 diabetes.

The V call is TRBV29-1, the J call TRBJ2-7, with 8 bases that match TRBD1. CDR3 size: 13 residues. V lost 6 bases and J lost 10; bases outside the gene matches: 14. Per germline, CDR1 SQVTM and CDR2 ANQGSEA. CDR3 region: CSVQSTGALSQYF. DNA of the CDR3: TGCAGCGTGCAATCGACAGGGGCCCTCTCTCAGTACTTC.

This clone was seen a handful of times. V usage is TRBV7-2 and J usage is TRBJ2-7; 11 bases align to TRBD2. V was clipped by 6 bases and J by 0 bases; unmatched bases: 4. CDR1 is SGHTA, CDR2 FQGNSA, per germline. The CDR3 is 15 amino acids. As DNA, the CDR3 is TGTGCCAGCAGAGTAGCGGGAGGGCCCTCCTACGAGCAGTACTTC. This gives the protein CASRVAGGPSYEQYF.

The chain is built from TRBV19 and TRBJ2-7; the D gene is possibly TRBD1 (5 bases). V was cut by 3 bases and J by 3 bases, with 9 bases left in between. Germline-derived CDR1 and CDR2 are LNHDA and SQIVND (reference sequence). This CDR3 contains 13 residues. CDR3 coding DNA: TGTGCCAGTAGTATGGGGCAACTCTACGAGCAGTACTTC. Its translation: CASSMGQLYEQYF.

The chain is built from TRBV15 and TRBJ1-1; the D is unclear. The germline CDR1 and CDR2 sequences are LNHNV and YYDKDF (reference sequence). The V and J ends lost 7 bases and 0 bases respectively, with 12 bases between them. This CDR3 comprises 14 residues. CDR3 sequence (DNA): TGTGCCACCACCACCGCGTTGTTGAACACTGAAGCTTTCTTT. Translation gives CATTTALLNTEAFF.

This clone appeared a few times. V gene TRBV4-2 combines with J gene TRBJ2-5; perhaps TRBD2 as D (6 bases). Germline V gene sequence: CDR1 LGHNA, CDR2 YNFKEQ. The V and J ends lost 1 base and 4 bases respectively, with 10 bases between them. The CDR3 is 14 residues long. The CDR3 DNA follows: TGTGCCAGCAGCCAAGGGGGGGACGGAGAGACCCAGTACTTC. Translating gives CASSQGGDGETQYF.

V is TRBV9 and J is TRBJ1-2; a weak D match, TRBD1 (6 bases). Germline V gene data show CDR1 as SGDLS and CDR2 as YYNGEE. The CDR3 is 13 amino acids. V lost 6 bases and J 4 bases, leaving 13 bases between the germline ends. Here the CDR3 reads CASTPTGLYGYTF. The CDR3 DNA is TGTGCCAGCACCCCAACAGGGCTCTATGGCTACACCTTC. Using reference TRBV9 and TRBJ1-2 for the parts outside the CDR3, the full variable domain is DSGVTQTPKHLITATGQRVTLRCSPRSGDLSVYWYQQSLDQGLQFLIQYYNGEERAKGNILERFSAQQFPDLHSELNLSSLELGDSALYFCASTPTGLYGYTFGSGTRLTVV.

The sample holds a few counts of this clone. The gene calls are TRBV18 and TRBJ2-5; D may be TRBD2 (6 bases). This CDR3 is 14 amino acids long. With 3 bases removed from V and 4 bases from J, the gap between germline ends came to 12 bases. Germline CDR1 is KGHSH and CDR2 is LQKENI. The CDR3 nucleotides are TGTGCCAGCTCACCGCGGGACGGGGGAGAGACCCAGTACTTC. Translation gives CASSPRDGGETQYF.

The chain couples TRBV7-9 to TRBJ2-1, with 11 bases lining up with TRBD2. Per the germline V gene, CDR1 is SEHNR and CDR2 is FQNEAQ (reference sequence). The CDR3 sequence is 17 residues long. The V and J ends lost 1 base and 6 bases, in that order; junction bases with no gene match: 8. CDR3 amino acids: CASSLGLGLAGINEQFF. CDR3 sequence (DNA): TGTGCCAGCAGCTTAGGCCTCGGACTAGCGGGCATCAATGAGCAGTTCTTC.

The J gene is TRBJ2-7, the V gene TRBV19; perhaps TRBD2 as D (5 bases). Germline lookup yields CDR1 LNHDA and CDR2 SQIVND (reference sequence). The CDR3 covers 14 residues. V was cut by 6 bases and J by 1 base, with 13 bases left in between. In DNA form, the CDR3 reads TGTGCCAGTAGGCTGGACGGAGGATCCTACGAGCAGTACTTC. Translated: CASRLDGGSYEQYF.

The chain recombines TRBV27 with TRBJ1-1; no clear D gene. The V and J ends lost 5 bases and 0 bases respectively, with 7 bases between them. CDR1 is MNHEY and CDR2 is SMNVEV in the germline V gene (reference sequence). The CDR3 sequence is 13 residues long. CDR3 residues: CASSPGLNTEAFF. CDR3 DNA: TGTGCCAGCAGTCCCGGACTGAACACTGAAGCTTTCTTT.

The CDR3 here is CASSFAPPTSGLTGELFF. For the CDR3, the DNA is TGCGCCAGCAGCTTCGCTCCCCCTACTAGCGGATTAACCGGGGAGCTGTTTTTT. The chain links TRBV5-1 to TRBJ2-2, with 8 positions matching TRBD2. Germline V gene lookup returns CDR1 SGHRS and CDR2 YFSETQ. This CDR3 spans 18 amino acids. J was trimmed by 5 bases and V by 2 bases; bases with no gene match: 14.

The CDR3 spells CASRVDRGGDTQYF. The CDR3 DNA reads TGTGCCAGCAGGGTGGACAGGGGAGGAGATACGCAGTATTTT. This chain connects TRBV6-1 to TRBJ2-3; 9 bases fit TRBD1. V was clipped by 6 bases and J by 5 bases; unmatched bases: 6. The CDR3 loop spans 14 amino acids. CDR1 MNHNS and CDR2 SASEGT come from the germline V gene.

The chain employs TRBV6-1 and TRBJ2-6; D not certain. V shed 5 bases and J shed 0 bases, with 2 bases lying between them. The CDR3 covers 13 residues. Per the germline V gene, CDR1 is MNHNS and CDR2 is SASEGT. CDR3 sequence: CASSNSGANVLTF. The CDR3 DNA follows: TGTGCCAGCAGTAACTCTGGGGCCAACGTCCTGACTTTC.

The chain is built from TRBV2 and TRBJ2-1, with TRBD2 as a possible D gene (5 bases). In germline, CDR1 is SNHLY, CDR2 FYNNEI. V was shortened by 0 bases and J by 5 bases, with 11 bases between the two germline ends. This CDR3 has 15 residues. The CDR3 sequence: CASSEALPGNNEQFF. Here the CDR3 DNA reads TGTGCCAGCAGTGAAGCGCTTCCGGGAAACAATGAGCAGTTCTTC.

This clone was detected only a few times. The chain joins TRBV28 to TRBJ1-5, with D uncertain. From germline, CDR1 is MDHEN and CDR2 SYDVKM. The germline V and J ends were trimmed by 4 bases and 5 bases, with 15 bases remaining between them. The CDR3 covers 15 residues. Here the CDR3 reads CASSWGQLGDQPQHF. The CDR3 bases are TGTGCCAGCAGTTGGGGTCAGTTGGGCGATCAGCCCCAGCATTTT.

The CDR3 spells CASSGGVSSNEQFF. CDR3 nucleotide sequence: TGTGCCAGCAGCGGAGGGGTATCGAGCAATGAGCAGTTCTTC. The rearrangement links TRBV9 to TRBJ2-1; either TRBD1 or TRBD2 may supply D (5 bases each). Trimming removed 3 bases from V and 6 bases from J, with 13 bases in between. The CDR3 consists of 14 residues. From germline, CDR1 is SGDLS and CDR2 YYNGEE.

The CDR3 coding sequence is TGTGCCAGCAGCCAAAGGGCTAGCGGGAGTAAGAATGAGCAGTTCTTC. Protein: CASSQRASGSKNEQFF. V is TRBV7-2 and J is TRBJ2-1; TRBD2 aligns across 10 bases. Germline V lookup: CDR1 SGHTA, CDR2 FQGNSA. Trimming removed 5 bases from V and 7 bases from J; junction bases left unmatched: 11. The CDR3 length is 16 residues.

This chain joins TRBV13 and TRBJ2-7; the D is unclear. CDR3 length: 14 amino acids. V lost 6 bases to trimming and J lost 0 bases, with 12 bases between them. Per the germline V gene, CDR1 is PRHDT and CDR2 is FYEKMQ (reference sequence). CDR3 residues: CASRSAGHSYEQYF. As DNA, the CDR3 is TGTGCCAGCAGATCGGCAGGCCACTCCTACGAGCAGTACTTC.

This clone was found a few times. The chain employs TRBV5-1 and TRBJ1-5; D is ambiguous. V shed 5 bases and J shed 2 bases, with 14 bases lying between them. The V gene's germline CDR1 is SGHRS and CDR2 YFSETQ. This CDR3 spans 15 amino acids. The CDR3 DNA reads TGCGCCAGCAGTACCGACGACGGGGGCAATCAGCCCCAGCATTTT. Amino acid sequence: CASSTDDGGNQPQHF.

This clone came up a few times. The chain employs TRBV7-2 and TRBJ2-1; 10 bases are shared with TRBD2. V was clipped by 4 bases and J by 5 bases; unmatched bases: 2. Germline V gene data show CDR1 as SGHTA and CDR2 as FQGNSA. CDR3 length: 14 amino acids. The CDR3 DNA follows: TGTGCCAGCAGCTCGGGACTAGCGAACAATGAGCAGTTCTTC. This encodes CASSSGLANNEQFF.

This clone was detected only a few times. The chain combines TRBV4-3 with TRBJ1-1; D gene unclear. Germline CDR1 reads LGHNA; CDR2 reads YSLEER. The CDR3 length is 14 residues. Between the trimmed V and J ends, which lost 2 bases and 1 base, there was a span of 8 bases. The CDR3 spells CASSQYPGNTEAFF. The CDR3 DNA follows: TGCGCCAGCAGCCAATACCCAGGGAACACTGAAGCTTTCTTT.

This chain connects TRBV29-1 to TRBJ1-2; 8 bases line up with TRBD1. The CDR3 has 15 residues. After removal of 6 bases from V and 4 bases from J, the junction contained 13 bases not matched to a gene. Per germline, CDR1 SQVTM and CDR2 ANQGSEA. CDR3: CSVRPYTGGAYGYTF. The CDR3 DNA sequence: TGCAGCGTCCGCCCCTACACAGGGGGAGCCTATGGCTACACCTTC.